The next 32 T cell receptor beta chains were all read from a single sample in a study of blood T cell repertoires in COVID-19 (dated by TCRdb to about 2020). Library generation was performed with the immunoSEQ multiplex PCR assay. The immuneACCESS repertoire file appears here via TCRdb, limited to in-frame rearrangements. These files lack a portion of the clones; in checked studies, under half of the deficit traces to unresolved V genes, and the cause of the others is not known. In all, the sample holds 75,000 to 95,000 clones, and about 79% of those were seen once. 20% to 25% of the sample is taken by the ten largest. What was sequenced was peripheral blood. Source of these receptors: a man in his sixties with acute or convalescent COVID-19.

CDR3 DNA: TGTGCCAGCTCACCGTACCCAGGGGACACCGGGGAGCTGTTTTTT. Encoded protein: CASSPYPGDTGELFF. The rearrangement uses TRBV18 and TRBJ2-2; D is perhaps TRBD1 (6 bases). V was cut by 3 bases and J by 3 bases, with 11 bases left in between. The CDR3 contains 15 residues. The germline V gene has CDR1 KGHSH and CDR2 LQKENI.

The chain joins TRBV9 to TRBJ1-3; D gene unclear. Germline loops: CDR1 SGDLS, CDR2 YYNGEE. CDR3 length equals 14 residues. V lost 0 bases and J 4 bases, leaving 8 bases between the germline ends. This CDR3 reads CASSVAGRGNTIYF. The CDR3 DNA sequence: TGTGCCAGCAGCGTAGCGGGGAGAGGAAACACCATATATTTT. Using reference TRBV9 and TRBJ1-3 for the parts outside the CDR3, the full variable domain is DSGVTQTPKHLITATGQRVTLRCSPRSGDLSVYWYQQSLDQGLQFLIQYYNGEERAKGNILERFSAQQFPDLHSELNLSSLELGDSALYFCASSVAGRGNTIYFGEGSWLTVV.

The table lists this clone with a few counts. The chain links TRBV19 to TRBJ2-2; a possible D gene is TRBD2 (6 bases). The V end was cut by 7 bases, the J end by 1 base, with 19 bases between. CDR1 is LNHDA and CDR2 is SQIVND in the germline V gene (reference sequence). CDR3 length: 17 residues. CDR3 coding DNA: TGTGCCAGTAAGCCGTGGGGAGGAGGAAGGAACACCGGGGAGCTGTTTTTT. Its protein product is CASKPWGGGRNTGELFF.

V is TRBV7-6 and J is TRBJ2-7; 8 nucleotides match TRBD1. V was clipped by 3 bases and J by 7 bases; unmatched bases: 8. Germline CDR1 reads SGHVS; CDR2 reads FNYEAQ. This CDR3 is built from 14 residues. DNA for the CDR3: TGTGCCAGCAGCTTCGGGCAGGGGGCGAGTGAGCAGTACTTC. This translates into CASSFGQGASEQYF. Full variable domain (remainder filled in from reference TRBV7-6 and TRBJ2-7): GAGVSQSPRYKVTKRGQDVALRCDPISGHVSLYWYRQALGQGPEFLTYFNYEAQQDKSGLPNDRFSAERPEGSISTLTIQRTEQRDSAMYRCASSFGQGASEQYFGPGTRLTVT.

The chain links TRBV14 to TRBJ2-5, with 8 bases fitting TRBD2. Trimming took 4 bases from V and 4 from J; bases not matched to a gene: 2. This CDR3 is 13 amino acids long. Germline V gives CDR1 SGHDN, CDR2 FVKESK. CDR3 amino acids: CASSPGLVETQYF. The CDR3 DNA is TGTGCCAGCAGCCCGGGACTAGTAGAGACCCAGTACTTC.

The V and J genes are TRBV6-1 and TRBJ1-3; 7 bases align to TRBD1. The CDR3 totals 15 residues. Germline V CDR1 and CDR2: MNHNS, SASEGT. J was trimmed by 1 base and V by 3 bases; bases with no gene match: 3. CDR3 region: CASSEQTGSGNTIYF. CDR3 sequence (DNA): TGTGCCAGCAGTGAGCAGACAGGGTCTGGAAACACCATATATTTT.

The rearrangement uses TRBV6-5 and TRBJ2-7; 7 bases agree with TRBD1. This CDR3 is 15 amino acids long. J gave up 2 bases and V 6 bases, and 10 bases lay outside the gene matches. CDR1 MNHEY and CDR2 SVGAGI come from the germline V gene. The CDR3 sequence is CASSPLGTAAYEQYF. The CDR3 region has the DNA TGTGCCAGCAGCCCCCTTGGGACAGCAGCCTACGAGCAGTACTTC.

Only one count was recorded for this clone. This chain joins TRBV3-1 (or the pseudogene TRBV3-2) and TRBJ1-1; a possible D gene is TRBD1 (5 bases). The V and J ends lost 11 bases and 1 base respectively, with 14 bases between them. Germline assignment: CDR1 LGHDT and CDR2 YNNKEL (reference sequence). The CDR3 extends over 13 amino acids. CDR3 nucleotides: TGTGCCTCCAAAGGAGGGACGAACACTGAAGCTTTCTTT. Its protein is CASKGGTNTEAFF.

This chain connects TRBV4-1 to TRBJ2-1, with TRBD2 matching 8 bases. The CDR3 runs 18 residues. Germline V gene data show CDR1 as MGHRA and CDR2 as YSYEKL. J was trimmed by 5 bases and V by 3 bases; bases with no gene match: 15. The CDR3 here is CASSHGPGGAGWDNEQFF. In nucleotides, the CDR3 is TGCGCCAGCAGCCATGGCCCGGGAGGGGCAGGGTGGGACAATGAGCAGTTCTTC.

This clone has just one count. The gene calls are TRBV19 and TRBJ1-5; a possible D gene is TRBD1 (6 bases). The CDR3 has 17 residues. CDR1 is LNHDA, CDR2 SQIVND, per germline (reference sequence). With 2 bases removed from V and 0 bases from J, the gap between germline ends came to 14 bases. The CDR3 DNA is TGTGCCAGTAGTATAAAGGCAGGGGTGATTAGCAATCAGCCCCAGCATTTT. As protein: CASSIKAGVISNQPQHF.

This clone was observed a single time. The chain uses TRBV14 and TRBJ2-6; D unresolved. This CDR3 is built from 16 residues. Between the trimmed V and J ends, which lost 1 base and 2 bases, there was a span of 9 bases. Germline V gene sequence: CDR1 SGHDN, CDR2 FVKESK. The CDR3 sequence is CASSQVRLTGANVLTF. The CDR3 coding sequence is TGTGCCAGCAGCCAAGTCCGACTTACTGGGGCCAACGTCCTGACTTTC.

J is TRBJ2-1 and V is TRBV7-2; TRBD2 matches 7 bases. With 1 base clipped from V and 12 bases from J, the junction kept 12 bases outside the gene matches. The CDR3 has 15 residues. Germline V gene data show CDR1 as SGHTA and CDR2 as FQGNSA. CDR3 DNA: TGTGCCAGCAGCTTAGGCCAGTGGCGGGGGACTCGGCAGTTCTTC. This translates into CASSLGQWRGTRQFF.

The DNA for the CDR3 is TGTGCCAGCAGCGTAGTAGGACAGACGAACACTGAAGCTTTCTTT. Its protein product is CASSVVGQTNTEAFF. V gene TRBV9 combines with J gene TRBJ1-1; tentative D call: TRBD1 (6 bases). V was trimmed by 0 bases and J by 1 base, leaving 10 bases between them. Germline V gene lookup returns CDR1 SGDLS and CDR2 YYNGEE. This CDR3 has 15 amino acids. Complete variable domain (other parts from reference TRBV9 and TRBJ1-1): DSGVTQTPKHLITATGQRVTLRCSPRSGDLSVYWYQQSLDQGLQFLIQYYNGEERAKGNILERFSAQQFPDLHSELNLSSLELGDSALYFCASSVVGQTNTEAFFGQGTRLTVV.

This chain uses TRBV11-3 with TRBJ2-3; D call uncertain. Trimming removed 0 bases at V and 5 bases at J, with 9 bases between. The CDR3 has 14 amino acids. Germline CDR1 SGHNT, CDR2 YENEEA. The CDR3 reads CASSLDTAGDTQYF. The CDR3, as DNA: TGTGCCAGCAGCTTAGATACTGCCGGAGATACGCAGTATTTT.

This sequence joins TRBV5-5 and TRBJ1-5; TRBD1 matches at 8 bases. Germline CDR1 is SGHKS and CDR2 is YYEKEE (reference sequence). The CDR3 spans 16 residues. V shed 4 bases and J 2 bases; nucleotides not matched to a gene: 8. Written as DNA, the CDR3 is TGTGCCAGCAGCCCCCAGGACAGGGTTGGCAATCAGCCCCAGCATTTT. The encoded protein is CASSPQDRVGNQPQHF.

The chain links TRBV5-1 to TRBJ2-3; tentatively, D is TRBD1 (5 bases). V lost 1 base to trimming and J lost 2 bases, with 8 bases between them. The CDR3 runs 14 residues. Germline CDR1 reads SGHRS; CDR2 reads YFSETQ. Here the CDR3 DNA reads TGCGCCAGCAGCTTGTTAGGGGACACAGATACGCAGTATTTT. Translation gives CASSLLGDTDTQYF.

In DNA, the CDR3 is TGTGCCAGCAGTCTGGCGGGTCGGGGTGAGAGCTCCTACGAGCAGTACTTC. It yields the protein CASSLAGRGESSYEQYF. The V call is TRBV5-6, the J call TRBJ2-7; possible D gene TRBD2, 5 bases. Germline lookup yields CDR1 SGHDT and CDR2 YYEEEE. This CDR3 is built from 17 residues. The V gene lost 5 bases and the J gene lost 0 bases, with 21 bases spanning the gap.

The rearrangement uses TRBV4-3 and TRBJ1-1; TRBD1 might be the D (5 bases). Germline V gene lookup returns CDR1 LGHNA and CDR2 YSLEER. Between the trimmed V and J ends, which lost 3 bases and 2 bases, there was a span of 13 bases. The CDR3 has 15 amino acids. Here the CDR3 DNA reads TGCGCCAGCAGCCAGGGACTGGCGATTAACACTGAAGCTTTCTTT. It yields the protein CASSQGLAINTEAFF.

The gene calls are TRBV9 and TRBJ2-3, with 11 positions matching TRBD2. Trimming took 0 bases from V and 5 from J; bases not matched to a gene: 5. Germline CDR1 reads SGDLS; CDR2 reads YYNGEE. The CDR3 contains 16 residues. The CDR3 is CASSVVGGTSGDTQYF. DNA for the CDR3: TGTGCCAGCAGCGTAGTGGGTGGGACTAGCGGAGATACGCAGTATTTT.

The chain couples TRBV7-2 to TRBJ2-1; D possibly corresponds to TRBD2 (6 bases). The V gene lost 5 bases and the J gene lost 0 bases, with 14 bases spanning the gap. Germline CDR1 and CDR2: SGHTA and FQGNSA. The CDR3 has 16 residues. Written as DNA, the CDR3 is TGTGCCAGCAGCCGGCCGGGAGTGTACTCCTACAATGAGCAGTTCTTC. Translation: CASSRPGVYSYNEQFF.

V gene TRBV28 combines with J gene TRBJ2-7; D ambiguous. Germline CDR1 is MDHEN and CDR2 is SYDVKM. V was clipped by 3 bases and J by 2 bases, with 8 bases between them. There are 13 residues in the CDR3. The CDR3 loop is CASSFLGTYEQYV. The CDR3 nucleotides are TGTGCCAGCAGTTTTTTGGGCACCTACGAGCAGTACGTC.

This chain joins TRBV30 and TRBJ1-1; D is ambiguous. Germline V CDR1 and CDR2: GTSNPN, SVGIG (reference sequence). The CDR3 consists of 13 residues. Trimming left V 0 bases short and J 3 bases short, with 8 bases between. The CDR3 loop is CAWSVSEYTEAFF. The CDR3 coding sequence is TGTGCCTGGAGTGTAAGCGAGTACACTGAAGCTTTCTTT.

The V and J genes are TRBV3-1 (or the pseudogene TRBV3-2) and TRBJ1-4, with D perhaps TRBD1 (6 bases). From germline, CDR1 is LGHDT and CDR2 YNNKEL (reference sequence). This CDR3 is built from 18 residues. The ends were cut back, 6 bases at V and 4 bases at J, with 24 bases in the middle. The CDR3 coding sequence is TGTGCCAGCAGTCAAAACAATCTCAGGGGCTCCTTTAATGAAAAACTGTTTTTT. It is translated as CASSQNNLRGSFNEKLFF.

The V gene is TRBV6-6, the J gene TRBJ1-1; 8 bases match TRBD1. The germline V gene has CDR1 MNHNY and CDR2 SVGAGI (reference sequence). Losses at the gene ends were 6 bases for V and 4 bases for J; bases not matched to a gene: 7. The CDR3 consists of 14 residues. The DNA for the CDR3 is TGTGCCAGCAGCCCCAAACAGGGGGTCACTGAAGCTTTCTTT. It specifies CASSPKQGVTEAFF.

This chain connects TRBV24-1 to TRBJ1-5; D remains ambiguous. The CDR3 length is 14 residues. Trimming took off 1 base at V and 6 bases at J, with 9 bases between the two ends. From germline, CDR1 is KGHDR and CDR2 SFDVKD. CDR3 sequence reads: CATSDLSGCQPQHF. The CDR3 DNA follows: TGTGCCACCAGTGATTTATCCGGGTGTCAGCCCCAGCATTTT.

The rearrangement joins TRBV28 to TRBJ1-6, with unresolved D. Deletions cut 7 bases from V and 10 bases from J, with 14 bases between. CDR3 length equals 13 residues. CDR1 is MDHEN and CDR2 is SYDVKM in the germline V gene. CDR3 loop: CASTPGVWSPLHF. DNA for the CDR3: TGTGCCAGCACCCCCGGGGTATGGTCACCCCTCCACTTT.

V usage is TRBV6-2 or TRBV6-3 and J usage is TRBJ1-4; TRBD1 aligns across 7 bases. The V segment lost 2 bases and the J segment 6 bases; nucleotides outside the gene matches: 3. Per germline, CDR1 MNHEY and CDR2 SVGEGT. This CDR3 comprises 14 residues. CDR3 sequence reads: CASSYRQGDEKLFF. CDR3 in DNA: TGTGCCAGCAGTTACAGACAGGGAGATGAAAAACTGTTTTTT.

This clone was detected only a few times. The identical CDR3 is also encoded by other nucleotide sequences in the sample. The chain is built from TRBV4-1 and TRBJ2-1, with TRBD2 as a possible D gene (5 bases). The germline V and J ends were trimmed by 0 bases and 4 bases, with 10 bases remaining between them. Germline V gene sequence: CDR1 MGHRA, CDR2 YSYEKL. The CDR3 totals 15 residues. In DNA form, the CDR3 reads TGCGCCAGCAGCCAAGAAGGAAGGGAGTACAATGAGCAGTTCTTC. Protein product: CASSQEGREYNEQFF.

V is TRBV5-5 and J is TRBJ2-5; TRBD1 agrees at 7 bases. J gave up 1 base and V 3 bases, and 6 bases lay outside the gene matches. Germline V gives CDR1 SGHKS, CDR2 YYEKEE (reference sequence). CDR3 size: 15 residues. CDR3 amino acids: CASSYQQGFQETQYF. CDR3 coding DNA: TGTGCCAGCAGCTATCAACAGGGGTTCCAAGAGACCCAGTACTTC.

The chain has TRBV7-2 and TRBJ2-2, with 9 bases aligning to TRBD2. This CDR3 spans 18 amino acids. Trimming cost V 3 bases and J 3 bases; bases outside gene matches: 11. Germline CDR1 SGHTA, CDR2 FQGNSA. The CDR3 DNA reads TGTGCCAGCAGCTTTTTTAATAGCGGGGGCCCTTACACCGGGGAGCTGTTTTTT. It translates to CASSFFNSGGPYTGELFF.

The chain is built from TRBV12-5 and TRBJ2-1; D is uncertain. Germline V gene sequence: CDR1 LGHNT, CDR2 FRNRAP. V was clipped by 5 bases and J by 2 bases, with 7 bases between them. CDR3 length equals 13 residues. The CDR3 is CASGNSPYNEQFF. Here the CDR3 DNA reads TGTGCTAGTGGTAACTCCCCCTACAATGAGCAGTTCTTC.

The chain couples TRBV5-1 to TRBJ1-6, with D unresolved. The CDR3 contains 17 residues. In germline, CDR1 is SGHRS, CDR2 YFSETQ. The V gene lost 0 bases and the J gene lost 7 bases, with 17 bases spanning the gap. CDR3 nucleotides: TGCGCCAGCAGCTTGGATCGACCGACTAGACCAAATTCACCCCTCCACTTT. Amino acids: CASSLDRPTRPNSPLHF.